The T cell receptor beta chain described here comes from a study of Ad26.COV2.S vaccination and SARS-CoV-2 variants (dated by TCRdb to 2020 to 2022). For the wider study: Donors in the vaccine arm were drawn from COV1001, a multicentre, randomized, double-blind, placebo-controlled phase I-IIa trial testing Ad26.COV2.S in healthy adults. The TCR-sequenced set comprised approximately 30 samples: roughly 19 Ad26.COV2.S vaccine recipients, 5 placebo recipients and 8 SARS-CoV-2 convalescent individuals. Participants in the trial were split at random into five groups of five each, receiving low-dose or high-dose Ad26.COV2.S once or twice, or else placebo on both occasions. Throughout the experiments and outcome assessment, investigators stayed blinded to trial group allocation. TCRbeta repertoire sequencing served as the tool for gauging how specific and how broad the SARS-CoV-2-reactive T cell receptors were following Ad26.COV2.S vaccination. Ad26.COV2.S was administered intramuscularly at 5 x 10^10 or 1 x 10^11 viral particles, either as a single shot or as two shots given 56 days apart.

The CDR3 sequence holds 15 residues, the cysteine and phenylalanine included. The entry retains the CDR3 DNA only, 45 bases that are in frame from base 1. The junction shows trimming of 4 bases on V and 3 bases on J, and the gene matches do not reach 6 bases of it. Via the germline V gene, CDR1 is SNHLY and CDR2 FYNNEI. The research as a whole found: Vaccine and placebo recipients had similar non-spike TCR breadth, a finding consistent with the vaccine containing only spike. The authors noted that the TCR breadth and depth analyses may have underestimated total T cell responses. Compared with placebo recipients, Ad26.COV2.S recipients showed higher spike-specific TCR breadth (P = 0.0014). After vaccination, substantial breadth of spike-specific CD8+ and CD4+ T cell responses was reported. Comparing responses between vaccine doses or regimens was not something the study was powered to do.

The immunoSEQ Assay was used to sequence TCRbeta CDR3 regions. After extraction, genomic DNA underwent amplification by bias-controlled multiplex PCR, followed by high-throughput sequencing. The authors' analysis ran thus. To quantify the absolute abundance of each unique TCRbeta CDR3 region, sequences were collapsed and filtered. T cell fraction was estimated by normalization of TCRbeta template counts to usable DNA, with usable DNA being measured through amplification of reference genes present in all nucleated cells. Repertoire TCRs were annotated as SARS-CoV-2-specific when V gene, CDR3 amino acid sequence and J gene were exactly matched to a known reactive TCR set. MIRA supplied the reference SARS-CoV-2 TCR set, which was filtered for enrichment in COVID-19-positive ImmuneCODE repertoires so that public or cross-reactive TCRs were removed. Using the MIRA antigens, annotated TCRs were further analysed by specific ORF or by position within an ORF. Breadth was defined as the number of annotated unique rearrangements divided by the total number of unique productive rearrangements, and depth was defined as the summed frequency of the annotated unique rearrangements. Two-sided Wilcoxon rank-sum tests were applied when comparing TCR breadth between groups. Not all clones reach the TCRdb copy of this immuneACCESS table, which keeps in-frame sequences only. Checked studies attribute under half of the gap to unresolved V genes and leave the rest unexplained. V and J calls and clone size are as listed in that table; D and trimming were resolved from the DNA. The sample has approximately 280,000 clones on record, around 87% of them singletons. Approximately 3.3% of the sample comes from the top ten.

This specimen's treatment or condition label, per the study, means: 15 to 20 received Ad26.COV2.S at low or high dose, single or two shots; roughly 5 received placebo; per-sample allocation not given. Repertoires of vaccine and placebo recipients were sequenced from samples collected on day 63 after the first injection. Between 29 July and 7 August 2020, Cohort 1b enrolled about 27 adults aged 18-55 years at one site in Boston, USA. As a vaccine, Ad26.COV2.S was a replication-incompetent adenovirus type 26 vector that expressed a prefusion-stabilized SARS-CoV-2 spike protein derived from the original Wuhan strain. This clone has only one observation. Its target antigen remains unknown. Per-base qualities were not stored, and no clone one base away is much larger.

The specimen was peripheral blood, collected in a trial of Ad26.COV2.S vaccine versus placebo. Here the chain combines TRBV2 and TRBJ1-2; TRBD1 fits 9 bases in the junction. The sequence derives from a person aged 18-60 years who received the Ad26.COV2.S COVID-19 vaccine or a placebo. Read as DNA, the sequence is TGTGCCAGCAGTGCTTGGGACAGGGCGGACTATGGCTACACCTTC. Translated, this is CASSAWDRADYGYTF. Reference TRBV2 and TRBJ1-2 genes cover what lies past the CDR3, so the full variable domain is EPEVTQTPSHQVTQMGQEVILRCVPISNHLYFYWYRQILGQKVEFLVSFYNNEISEKSEIFDDQFSVERPDGSNFTLKIRSTKLEDSAMYFCASSAWDRADYGYTFGSGTRLTVV.